This T cell receptor (beta chain) was recovered during a study of T cells in Graves' hyperthyroidism and ophthalmopathy. Using RNA transcripts as the source, TCR beta CDR3 regions were amplified. HTBI primers were used for first-round RT-PCR of the TCR CDR3. A single record per CDR3 protein comes from TCRdb applying MiXCR to the multiplex PCR reads. Among 250,000 or so distinct CDR3 sequences, around 17% were seen once, and the ten largest hold around 30%. Germline values: CDR1 MNHNS, CDR2 SASEGT. V lost 5 bases, J lost 5 bases, and 16 bases lay in between. There are 15 residues in the CDR3. The TCR was taken from a woman younger than 35 with Graves' ophthalmopathy. The source material was blood. The V and J genes are TRBV6-1 and TRBJ1-5; D is possibly TRBD1 (5 bases). CDR3 nucleotide sequence: TGTGCCAGCAGTCCCAACCCTGGGGGGGATCAGCCCCAGCATTTT. Translated: CASSPNPGGDQPQHF.